The 21 T cell receptor beta chains reported below all come from one sample, sequenced in a study of control samples from healthy donors and cancer patients. TCRdb's copy holds only in-frame clones and misses some; the assay was immunoSEQ multiplex PCR. The sample holds 150,000 to 200,000 clones, 88% seen once. Sequencing was carried out using blood. These receptors were obtained from a young woman in good health.

The chain has TRBV15 and TRBJ2-1, with 8 bases aligning to TRBD1. The CDR3 runs 14 residues. Germline-derived CDR1 and CDR2 are LNHNV and YYDKDF (reference sequence). Losses at the gene ends were 3 bases for V and 6 bases for J; bases not matched to a gene: 4. The CDR3 loop reads CATSSGDRSNEQFF. As DNA, the CDR3 is TGTGCCACCAGCAGTGGGGACAGGAGCAATGAGCAGTTCTTC.

This clone was counted once. V usage is TRBV2 and J usage is TRBJ1-6, with 7 bases identical to TRBD1. After removal of 5 bases from V and 6 bases from J, the junction contained 7 bases not matched to a gene. From germline, CDR1 is SNHLY and CDR2 FYNNEI. The CDR3 has 15 residues. CDR3 nucleotide sequence: TGTGCCAGCAGTCGACAGGGCCTAGGTAATTCACCCCTCCACTTT. Translated: CASSRQGLGNSPLHF.

This chain joins TRBV28 and TRBJ1-3; TRBD1 matches 8 bases. J gave up 4 bases and V 6 bases, and 8 bases lay outside the gene matches. The CDR3 covers 15 residues. The germline CDR1 and CDR2 sequences are MDHEN and SYDVKM. The CDR3 DNA follows: TGTGCCAGCAGACGGAGGGGACAGGTGGGAAACACCATATATTTT. This translates into CASRRRGQVGNTIYF.

This clone was seen only once. The chain has TRBV21-1 and TRBJ2-7. TRBV21-1 is assigned pseudogene status. CDR3 length: 17 residues. CDR3 sequence reads: CASSQERGRSSSYEQYF. The CDR3 coding sequence is TGTGCCAGCAGCCAAGAGCGAGGCAGGTCAAGCTCCTACGAGCAGTACTTC.

This clone was recorded once. The rearrangement links TRBV29-1 to TRBJ1-2; 9 bases align to TRBD1. This CDR3 comprises 17 residues. The trim removed 3 bases at V and 3 bases at J, leaving 14 bases unmatched. The V gene's germline CDR1 is SQVTM and CDR2 ANQGSEA. CDR3 sequence: CSVEYQPRDRDDYGYTF. CDR3 in DNA: TGCAGCGTTGAGTACCAACCCCGGGACAGGGATGACTATGGCTACACCTTC. The variable domain in full, completed from reference TRBV29-1 and TRBJ1-2, reads SAVISQKPSRDICQRGTSLTIQCQVDSQVTMMFWYRQQPGQSLTLIATANQGSEATYESGFVIDKFPISRPNLTFSTLTVSNMSPEDSSIYLCSVEYQPRDRDDYGYTFGSGTRLTVV.

The chain has TRBV18 and TRBJ1-3; the match to TRBD1 covers 8 bases. The CDR3 consists of 14 residues. In germline, CDR1 is KGHSH, CDR2 LQKENI. The trim removed 3 bases at V and 5 bases at J, leaving 3 bases unmatched. The CDR3 nucleotides read TGTGCCAGCTCACCTGGACAGGGAAGAAACACCATATATTTT. It specifies CASSPGQGRNTIYF. The entire variable domain, with the rest obtained from reference TRBV18 and TRBJ1-3, is as follows: NAGVMQNPRHLVRRRGQEARLRCSPMKGHSHVYWYRQLPEEGLKFMVYLQKENIIDESGMPKERFSAEFPKEGPSILRIQQVVRGDSAAYFCASSPGQGRNTIYFGEGSWLTVV.

This chain connects TRBV6-6 to TRBJ1-5; D not resolved. Germline CDR1 is MNHNY and CDR2 is SVGAGI (reference sequence). Trimming shortened V by 3 bases and J by 4 bases, and 7 bases separated the two germline ends. The CDR3 length is 13 residues. DNA for the CDR3: TGTGCCAGCAGTTATGAGGGAAATCAGCCCCAGCATTTT. This translates into CASSYEGNQPQHF.

This clone has just a few counts. The chain recombines TRBV27 with TRBJ1-5; D unresolved. The germline V gene encodes CDR1 MNHEY and CDR2 SMNVEV (reference sequence). The germline V and J ends were trimmed by 6 bases and 4 bases, with 10 bases remaining between them. This CDR3 is 13 amino acids long. DNA of the CDR3: TGTGCCAGCAGACAGTACAGAAATCAGCCCCAGCATTTT. Translated, it gives CASRQYRNQPQHF.

This chain uses TRBV19 with TRBJ2-3; tentative D call: TRBD1 (6 bases). CDR3 length: 14 residues. V dropped 5 bases and J dropped 3 bases, with 12 bases sitting between them. Per the germline V gene, CDR1 is LNHDA and CDR2 is SQIVND (reference sequence). In nucleotides, the CDR3 is TGTGCCAGTAGTCCCCACAGGGAAACAGATACGCAGTATTTT. Its translation is CASSPHRETDTQYF.

The genes are TRBV7-9 and TRBJ2-4; D not resolved. Germline V gene sequence: CDR1 SEHNR, CDR2 FQNEAQ (reference sequence). The CDR3 contains 17 residues. Deletions cut 5 bases from V and 0 bases from J, with 17 bases between. CDR3 bases: TGTGCCAGCAGCCTCGTGACCCAGCTAGGAGCCAAAAACATTCAGTACTTC. It encodes CASSLVTQLGAKNIQYF.

This clone was seen more than once but under ten times. The V call is TRBV6-5, the J call TRBJ1-1; possible D gene TRBD1, 5 bases. CDR1 MNHEY and CDR2 SVGAGI come from the germline V gene. This CDR3 contains 14 residues. As DNA, the CDR3 is TGTGCGACAAGCTTAAATACGGGGCTAACTGAAGCTTTCTTT. This gives the protein CATSLNTGLTEAFF.

The V gene is TRBV7-8, the J gene TRBJ2-5; 10 bases map to TRBD1. This CDR3 is built from 14 residues. The J segment lost 4 bases and the V segment lost 5 bases, leaving 4 bases of the junction unmatched. Per germline, CDR1 SGHVS and CDR2 FQNEAQ. The CDR3, as DNA: TGTGCCAGCAGCAAGACAGGGGGCGTAGAGACCCAGTACTTC. Translating gives CASSKTGGVETQYF. Full variable domain (rest looked up from reference TRBV7-8 and TRBJ2-5): GAGVSQSPRYKVAKRGQDVALRCDPISGHVSLFWYQQALGQGPEFLTYFQNEAQLDKSGLPSDRFFAERPEGSVSTLKIQRTQQEDSAVYLCASSKTGGVETQYFGPGTRLLVL.

This rearrangement joins TRBV12-3 or TRBV12-4 to TRBJ1-2; D gene unclear. The germline V and J ends were trimmed by 4 bases and 7 bases, with 13 bases remaining between them. This CDR3 has 13 residues. CDR3 coding DNA: TGTGCCAGCAGTTCCAGCCGAGGAGTTGGCTACACCTTC. This gives the protein CASSSSRGVGYTF.

J is TRBJ1-4 and V is TRBV12-3 or TRBV12-4; no reliable D call. The CDR3 contains 11 residues. The V end lost 6 bases, the J end lost 5 bases, and 4 bases lay between the germline ends. DNA of the CDR3: TGTGCCAGCAGGGACAATGAAAAACTGTTTTTT. Amino acids: CASRDNEKLFF.

V gene TRBV5-4 combines with J gene TRBJ2-3; 12 positions match TRBD2. With V trimmed by 4 bases and J by 5 bases, 14 bases remained unmatched. Germline CDR1 is SGHNT and CDR2 is YYREEE (reference sequence). This CDR3 has 18 amino acids. CDR3 sequence (DNA): TGTGCCAGCAGCACGTCGATCTCCCTAGCGGGGGGGGGAGATACGCAGTATTTT. Its translation is CASSTSISLAGGGDTQYF.

This chain uses TRBV28 with TRBJ2-1; 7 bases match TRBD2. Per germline, CDR1 MDHEN and CDR2 SYDVKM. Unmatched junction bases numbered 9, after V lost 2 bases and J lost 8 bases. CDR3 length equals 15 residues. The CDR3 bases are TGTGCCAGCAGTTTAACTGGCGGGAGTGGCCATGAGCAGTTCTTC. Amino acids: CASSLTGGSGHEQFF.

The V gene is TRBV4-1, the J gene TRBJ1-1; D is unclear. The CDR3 is made up of 14 amino acids. Trimming pared 1 base from V and 2 bases from J, leaving 8 bases between. Germline CDR1 is MGHRA and CDR2 is YSYEKL. CDR3: CASSQVQVNTEAFF. As DNA, the CDR3 is TGCGCCAGCAGCCAAGTGCAGGTTAACACTGAAGCTTTCTTT.

For the CDR3, the DNA is TGTGCCAGCAGCCAGCGAAGTAACTATGGCTACACCTTC. It encodes CASSQRSNYGYTF. The chain carries TRBV28 and TRBJ1-2, with D uncertain. CDR3 length: 13 amino acids. Trimming stripped 6 bases from V and 1 base from J, with 9 bases between. Germline lookup yields CDR1 MDHEN and CDR2 SYDVKM.

V is TRBV6-6 and J is TRBJ1-1, with D unclear. This CDR3 spans 15 amino acids. Trimming removed 2 bases from V and 3 bases from J, with 13 bases in between. The germline gives CDR1 MNHNY, CDR2 SVGAGI (reference sequence). CDR3 sequence: CASSYGGLSDTEAFF. CDR3 DNA sequence: TGTGCCAGCAGTTACGGCGGCCTAAGTGACACTGAAGCTTTCTTT.

The chain uses TRBV24-1 and TRBJ2-5; 8 nucleotides align to TRBD1. Trimming removed 8 bases from V and 5 bases from J; junction bases left unmatched: 6. The length of the CDR3 is 13 residues. CDR1 KGHDR and CDR2 SFDVKD come from the germline V gene. The CDR3 protein is CATTDRGLETQYF. The CDR3 DNA follows: TGTGCCACCACTGACAGGGGTTTGGAGACCCAGTACTTC.

This chain links TRBV10-3 with TRBJ1-6, with D maybe TRBD1 (6 bases). Germline V gene sequence: CDR1 ENHRY, CDR2 SYGVKD. CDR3 size: 16 residues. In nucleotides, the CDR3 is TGTGCAATTAGAGCCCCCGAGACAGGCCCTAGCTCACCCCTCCACTTT. Translation gives CAIRAPETGPSSPLHF.